Reported below is one TCR beta chain. Its antigen is unidentified. Assay used: immunoSEQ multiplex PCR; TCRdb lists only in-frame clones, some missing. Of around 1.9 million clones listed, about 93% are singletons. The CDR3 length is 15 residues. The germline CDR1 and CDR2 sequences are LGHNA and YSLEER. V was trimmed by 1 base and J by 1 base, leaving 10 bases between them. Cells designated naive CD8 were CD45RO-negative and were positively selected for CCR7, with terminally differentiated effector memory CD45RA+ cells excluded. These data are taken from a study of shared clonotypes between healthy human individuals. Study-wide results and caveats: Some clonotypes were shared by all four sorted-subset donors, while others were not shared. The non-shared ones had lower generation probabilities than the shared ones.

This TCR was recovered from a man in his late teens or twenties in good health. Some clones in this sample may be carry-over from other donors' samples. This rearrangement joins TRBV4-3 to TRBJ1-2; maybe TRBD1 (5 bases). Sequenced input: naive CD8+ T cells from PBMCs. In nucleotides, the CDR3 is TGCGCCAGCAGCCAAGGTCAGGGAAGTAACTATGGCTACACCTTC. It yields the protein CASSQGQGSNYGYTF.